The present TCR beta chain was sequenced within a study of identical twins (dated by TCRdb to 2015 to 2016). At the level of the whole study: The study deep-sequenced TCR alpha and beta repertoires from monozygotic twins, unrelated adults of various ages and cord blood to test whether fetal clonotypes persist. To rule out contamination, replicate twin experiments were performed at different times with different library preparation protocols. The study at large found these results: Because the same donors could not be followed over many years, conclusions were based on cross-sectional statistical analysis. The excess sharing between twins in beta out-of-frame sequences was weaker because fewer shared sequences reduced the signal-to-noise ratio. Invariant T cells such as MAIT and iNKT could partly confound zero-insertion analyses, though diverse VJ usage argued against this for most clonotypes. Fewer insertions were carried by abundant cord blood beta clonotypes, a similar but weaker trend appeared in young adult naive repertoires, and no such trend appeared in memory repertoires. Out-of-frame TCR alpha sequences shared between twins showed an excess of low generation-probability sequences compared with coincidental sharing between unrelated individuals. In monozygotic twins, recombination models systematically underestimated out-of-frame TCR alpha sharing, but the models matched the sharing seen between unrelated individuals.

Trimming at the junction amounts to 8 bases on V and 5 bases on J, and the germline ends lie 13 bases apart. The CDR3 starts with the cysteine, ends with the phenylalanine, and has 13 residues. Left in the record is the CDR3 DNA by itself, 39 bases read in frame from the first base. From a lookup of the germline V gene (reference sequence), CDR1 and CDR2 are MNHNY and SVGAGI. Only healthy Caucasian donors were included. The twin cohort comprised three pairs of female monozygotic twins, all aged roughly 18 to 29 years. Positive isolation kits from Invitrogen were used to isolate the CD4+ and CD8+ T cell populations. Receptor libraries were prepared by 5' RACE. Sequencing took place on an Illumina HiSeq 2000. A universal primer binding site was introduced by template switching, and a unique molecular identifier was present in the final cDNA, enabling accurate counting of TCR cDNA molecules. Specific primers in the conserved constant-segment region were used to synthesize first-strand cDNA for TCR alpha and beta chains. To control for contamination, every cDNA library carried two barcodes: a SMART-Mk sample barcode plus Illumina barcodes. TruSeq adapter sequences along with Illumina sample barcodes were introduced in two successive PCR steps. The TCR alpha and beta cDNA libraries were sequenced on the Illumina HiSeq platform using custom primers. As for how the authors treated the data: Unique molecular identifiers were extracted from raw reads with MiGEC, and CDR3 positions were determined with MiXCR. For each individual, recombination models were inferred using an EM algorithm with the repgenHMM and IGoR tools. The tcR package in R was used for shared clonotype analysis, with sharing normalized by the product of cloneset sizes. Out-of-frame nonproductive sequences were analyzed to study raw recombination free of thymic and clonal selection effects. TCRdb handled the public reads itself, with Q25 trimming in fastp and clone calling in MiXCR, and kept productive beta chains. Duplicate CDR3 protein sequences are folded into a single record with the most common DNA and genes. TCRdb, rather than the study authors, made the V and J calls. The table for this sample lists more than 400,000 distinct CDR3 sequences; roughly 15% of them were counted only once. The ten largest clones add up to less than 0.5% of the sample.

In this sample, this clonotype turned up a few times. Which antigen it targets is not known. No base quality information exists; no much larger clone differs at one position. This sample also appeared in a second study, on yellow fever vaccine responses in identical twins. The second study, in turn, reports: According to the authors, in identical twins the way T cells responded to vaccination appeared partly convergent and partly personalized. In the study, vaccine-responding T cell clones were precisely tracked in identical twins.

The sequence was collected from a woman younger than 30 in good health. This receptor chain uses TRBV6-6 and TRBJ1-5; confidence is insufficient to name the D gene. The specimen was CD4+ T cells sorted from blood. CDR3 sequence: CASGVGEDQPQHF. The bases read TGTGCCAGCGGCGTCGGGGAGGATCAGCCCCAGCATTTT.